This TCR beta chain is from a study of OX40 agonist ivuxolimab in advanced cancers. Study-wide findings and caveats: The antigens recognized by the expanded peripheral T cells, that is their antigen specificity, were not determined.

Between the trimmed V and J ends, which lost 2 bases and 2 bases, there was a span of 13 bases. The CDR3 runs to 15 residues. In germline, CDR1 is MNHEY, CDR2 SVGAGI. Concerning this clone itself: As yet, its antigen is unknown.

The assay was immunoSEQ multiplex PCR, and TCRdb's table has in-frame clones only and misses some. This sample has approximately 67,000 clones, with roughly four fifths found just once. The V and J genes are TRBV6-5 and TRBJ2-7; D gene ambiguous. The receptor's source is an adult with an advanced solid tumor such as melanoma, head and neck, liver or kidney cancer. The starting material was CD4+ or CD8+ T cells sorted from blood, obtained in a trial of the OX40 agonist ivuxolimab. The CDR3 DNA sequence: TGTGCCAGCAGTTACGGGCCTAAGGATCCCTACGAGCAGTACTTC. It codes for CASSYGPKDPYEQYF.